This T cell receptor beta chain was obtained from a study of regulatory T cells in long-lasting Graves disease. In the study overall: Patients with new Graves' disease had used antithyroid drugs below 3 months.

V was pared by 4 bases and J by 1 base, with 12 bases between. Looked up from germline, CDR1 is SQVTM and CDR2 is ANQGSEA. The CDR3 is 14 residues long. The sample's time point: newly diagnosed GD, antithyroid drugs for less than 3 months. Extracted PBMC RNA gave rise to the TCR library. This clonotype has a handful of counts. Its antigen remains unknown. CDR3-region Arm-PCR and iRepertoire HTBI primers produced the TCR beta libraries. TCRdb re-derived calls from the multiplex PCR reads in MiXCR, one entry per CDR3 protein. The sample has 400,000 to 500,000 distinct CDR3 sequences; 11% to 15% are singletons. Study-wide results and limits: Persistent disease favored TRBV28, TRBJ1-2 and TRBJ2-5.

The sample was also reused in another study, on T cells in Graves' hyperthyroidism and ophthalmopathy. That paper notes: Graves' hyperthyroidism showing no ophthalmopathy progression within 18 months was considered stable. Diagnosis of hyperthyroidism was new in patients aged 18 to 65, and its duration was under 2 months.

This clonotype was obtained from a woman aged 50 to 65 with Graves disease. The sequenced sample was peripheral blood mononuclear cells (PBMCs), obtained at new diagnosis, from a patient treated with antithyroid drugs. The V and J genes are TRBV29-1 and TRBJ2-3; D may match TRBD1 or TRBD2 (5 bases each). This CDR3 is CSVAVGDGTDTQYF. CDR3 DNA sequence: TGCAGCGTTGCTGTAGGGGACGGCACAGATACGCAGTATTTT.